This record looks at one T cell receptor beta chain sequence and its context. The entry originates in a study of blood T cell repertoires in COVID-19. In the study overall: Acute and convalescent COVID-19 specimens originated in the United States, Italy and Spain. From T cells, B-cell-depleted T cells, or PBMCs came the material, which was cDNA or gDNA.

This CDR3 is 13 amino acids long. CDR1 MNHNS and CDR2 SASEGT come from the germline V gene. V lost 3 bases and J lost 0, with 5 bases in between. The authors' processing: Using reference gene primer amplification, nucleated cell counts were estimated. Only in-frame clones appear in the TCRdb table, and some are missing; sequencing was by immunoSEQ multiplex PCR. Clone size and V and J calls were adopted from that table, with D and trimming inferred from the DNA. The sample consists of roughly 67,000 clones, over 75% of them appearing once. The sequence was obtained from a man aged 50 to 60 with acute or convalescent COVID-19. J is TRBJ2-5 and V is TRBV6-1; the D gene is possibly TRBD1 (5 bases). Sequenced sample: peripheral blood. The CDR3 bases are TGTGCCAGCAGTGAGACAGACCAAGAGACCCAGTACTTC. Its protein is CASSETDQETQYF.